The present T cell receptor (beta chain) was sequenced within a study of CD8 T cells in Susac syndrome. Whole-study findings and limits: CD4+ repertoires of Susac syndrome patients lacked detectable clonal expansion.

The authors reverse transcribed roughly 0.5 to 1 ug RNA with random hexamers. MiXCR was run by TCRdb on the immunoSEQ multiplex PCR reads, yielding one entry per CDR3 protein. This repertoire shows under 200,000 distinct CDR3 sequences, approximately 94% found once; its top ten account for around 0.092%. This clonotype was seen only a few times. The antigen is undetermined. Germline assignment: CDR1 SQVTM and CDR2 ANQGSEA. The CDR3 length is 13 residues. Trimming removed 7 bases from V and 7 bases from J; junction bases left unmatched: 11. As judged by recently defined diagnostic criteria, patients with Susac syndrome had definite or probable disease.

The chain employs TRBV29-1 and TRBJ2-7, with 9 positions matching TRBD1. Source material: CD4+ T cells from PBMCs. The TCR sequence derives from a human donor with Susac syndrome. This CDR3 is CSATGTGPGEQYF. The CDR3 DNA sequence: TGCAGCGCAACCGGGACAGGGCCGGGGGAGCAGTACTTC.